This passage covers 18 T cell receptor beta chains from one sample sequenced in a study of CD8+CD57+ T cells in acquired aplastic anemia. Using genomic DNA as the template, TCR beta VDJ and CDR3 profiling was carried out. TCRdb recomputed calls from the reads with MiXCR, one row per CDR3 protein. Of about 150,000 distinct CDR3 sequences in the sample, approximately 52% are singletons; the top ten hold about 12%. CD8+CD57+ cell expansion, shown by flow cytometry, had occurred in the patients selected for sequencing. Material: sorted CD4+, CD8+, or CD8+CD57+ T cells (not recorded which) from PBMCs. All receptors derive from a human donor with aplastic anemia.

The chain links TRBV7-8 to TRBJ2-5, with TRBD2 matching 9 bases. Germline values: CDR1 SGHVS, CDR2 FQNEAQ. The CDR3 loop spans 13 amino acids. Trimming at V came to 5 bases and at J to 5 bases, leaving 3 bases not matched to a gene. This chain's CDR3 is CASSRTSVETQYF. DNA for the CDR3: TGTGCCAGCAGCCGGACTAGCGTCGAGACCCAGTACTTC.

This clonotype was found a few times. The chain recombines TRBV6-1 with TRBJ1-1, with D possibly being TRBD1 (5 bases). Trimming took 6 bases from V and 5 from J, leaving 19 bases between them. CDR3 size: 15 residues. CDR1 is MNHNS, CDR2 SASEGT, per germline. The CDR3 spells CASRDRDSWRTEAFF. DNA for the CDR3: TGTGCCAGCAGAGACCGGGACTCCTGGAGGACTGAAGCTTTCTTT.

This chain links TRBV15 with TRBJ2-5; D may be TRBD1 (6 bases). Germline CDR1 LNHNV, CDR2 YYDKDF (reference sequence). V was shortened by 0 bases and J by 5 bases, with 13 bases between the two germline ends. The CDR3 consists of 15 residues. Here the CDR3 reads CATSRDSGADETQYF. The DNA of the CDR3 is TGTGCCACCAGCAGAGACTCAGGGGCGGACGAGACCCAGTACTTC.

The chain is built from TRBV20-1 and TRBJ2-1; no clear D. The CDR3 loop spans 13 amino acids. Trimming removed 0 bases from V and 8 bases from J, with 11 bases in between. CDR1 is DFQATT, CDR2 SNEGSKA, per germline (reference sequence). CDR3 sequence reads: CSARDTHDHEQFF. CDR3 bases: TGCAGTGCTAGAGATACACACGACCATGAGCAGTTCTTC.

The V call is TRBV19, the J call TRBJ1-2, with 7 bases that match TRBD1. This CDR3 is 15 amino acids long. The germline V gene has CDR1 LNHDA and CDR2 SQIVND (reference sequence). Losses at the gene ends were 4 bases for V and 0 bases for J; bases not matched to a gene: 5. CDR3 in amino acids: CASSTRGTANYGYTF. The CDR3, as DNA: TGTGCCAGTAGTACTCGGGGGACAGCTAACTATGGCTACACCTTC.

V is TRBV29-1 and J is TRBJ1-1, with D maybe TRBD1 (6 bases). Looked up from germline, CDR1 is SQVTM and CDR2 is ANQGSEA. There are 17 residues in the CDR3. V was shortened by 0 bases and J by 3 bases, with 20 bases between the two germline ends. Written as DNA, the CDR3 is TGCAGCGTTGAAGATAAGGGGGACCAGGGGATTCACACTGAAGCTTTCTTT. Translation gives CSVEDKGDQGIHTEAFF.

This clonotype has just a few counts. The chain recombines TRBV3-1 with TRBJ1-2, with no clear D. Trimming took 1 base from V and 6 from J, leaving 24 bases between them. The CDR3 extends over 18 amino acids. Germline CDR1 reads LGHDT; CDR2 reads YNNKEL (reference sequence). The CDR3 loop is CASSQGQNRRGAHHGYTF. The CDR3 nucleotides are TGTGCCAGCAGCCAAGGGCAGAACCGCCGGGGAGCCCATCATGGCTACACCTTC.

This clonotype was observed at least ten times. The chain employs TRBV10-1 and TRBJ2-1, with 8 bases that match TRBD1. The CDR3 totals 14 residues. Per germline, CDR1 WNHNN and CDR2 SYGVQD (reference sequence). The V and J ends lost 8 bases and 4 bases, in that order; junction bases with no gene match: 7. DNA of the CDR3: TGCGCCAGCCCGGTCAGGGGGCGATACAATGAGCAGTTCTTC. Translation gives CASPVRGRYNEQFF.

This chain links TRBV20-1 with TRBJ2-5; the match to TRBD1 covers 8 bases. Germline lookup yields CDR1 DFQATT and CDR2 SNEGSKA (reference sequence). The V gene end was trimmed by 0 bases and the J gene end by 4 bases; junction bases not matched to a gene: 4. This CDR3 has 14 residues. CDR3 sequence reads: CSARETGARETQYF. CDR3 nucleotide sequence: TGCAGTGCTAGAGAGACAGGGGCAAGAGAGACCCAGTACTTC.

This sequence joins TRBV19 and TRBJ1-1; the match to TRBD1 covers 7 bases. V shed 5 bases and J 1 base; nucleotides not matched to a gene: 7. Germline lookup yields CDR1 LNHDA and CDR2 SQIVND (reference sequence). The CDR3 totals 15 residues. The CDR3 bases are TGTGCCAGTAGTGTCGACAACAGGGGGAACACTGAAGCTTTCTTT. This encodes CASSVDNRGNTEAFF.

The chain has TRBV19 and TRBJ1-2; D is possibly TRBD1 (5 bases). Germline lookup yields CDR1 LNHDA and CDR2 SQIVND (reference sequence). V lost 5 bases and J lost 4, with 14 bases in between. The length of the CDR3 is 14 residues. The CDR3 loop is CASSGRGSSYGYTF. Here the CDR3 DNA reads TGTGCCAGTAGTGGTAGGGGCAGTAGCTATGGCTACACCTTC.

This clonotype was found many times. The chain joins TRBV9 to TRBJ2-7; D unresolved. The CDR3 runs 13 residues. Germline CDR1 SGDLS, CDR2 YYNGEE. Trimming took off 0 bases at V and 6 bases at J, with 10 bases between the two ends. CDR3 sequence reads: CASSVGHPSEQYF. The CDR3 DNA sequence: TGTGCCAGCAGCGTAGGCCACCCCTCCGAGCAGTACTTC.

The chain combines TRBV29-1 with TRBJ2-7; D not resolved. Germline lookup yields CDR1 SQVTM and CDR2 ANQGSEA. The CDR3 runs 11 residues. V lost 4 bases to trimming and J lost 3 bases, with 7 bases between them. The CDR3 nucleotides are TGCAGCGTTGGAGACGGCTACGAGCAGTACTTC. Translating gives CSVGDGYEQYF.

The CDR3 DNA follows: TGTGCCAGCAGTGAAGGGACAGGCTCTGGAAACACCATATATTTT. Translating it yields CASSEGTGSGNTIYF. This rearrangement joins TRBV2 to TRBJ1-3, with TRBD1 identical over 7 bases. The CDR3 runs to 15 residues. After removal of 1 base from V and 0 bases from J, the junction contained 0 bases not matched to a gene. The germline V gene encodes CDR1 SNHLY and CDR2 FYNNEI.

The CDR3 DNA follows: TGTGCCAGCAGCCTACAGGGGAACAACGAGCAGTACTTC. Translated: CASSLQGNNEQYF. The chain is built from TRBV5-3 and TRBJ2-5; the match to TRBD1 covers 7 bases. The DNA end favors TRBJ2-7, so the J call may be wrong. TRBV5-3 is identified as an open reading frame with a role that is uncertain. This CDR3 region has 13 residues.

This clonotype was seen just once. The rearrangement links TRBV2 to TRBJ2-7; TRBD2 agrees at 7 bases. Germline assignment: CDR1 SNHLY and CDR2 FYNNEI. This CDR3 has 13 amino acids. CDR3: CAAGRRSSYEQYF. The CDR3 bases are TGTGCAGCGGGGCGGAGGAGCTCCTACGAGCAGTACTTC.

The chain uses TRBV24-1 and TRBJ2-1; D possibly uses TRBD1 or TRBD2 (5 bases each). This CDR3 is built from 15 residues. CDR1 and CDR2 (germline): KGHDR, SFDVKD. V dropped 4 bases and J dropped 6 bases, with 15 bases sitting between them. The CDR3 sequence: CATSDRDLTLNEQFF. The CDR3 DNA reads TGTGCCACCAGTGACCGGGACCTAACCCTCAATGAGCAGTTCTTC.

The chain carries TRBV5-1 and TRBJ2-5, with D tentatively TRBD2 (7 bases). V was clipped by 4 bases and J by 5 bases, with 15 bases between them. This CDR3 is built from 14 residues. CDR1 is SGHRS and CDR2 is YFSETQ in the germline V gene. CDR3: CASSPGGQAETQYF. CDR3 nucleotides: TGCGCCAGCAGCCCGGGGGGACAAGCGGAGACCCAGTACTTC.